These 6 T cell receptor beta chains were sequenced from one sample in a study of regulatory T cells in long-lasting Graves disease. Time point defined: newly diagnosed GD, antithyroid drugs for less than 3 months. Making the TCR library involved RNA that had been extracted from PBMCs. Investigators prepared the TCR beta libraries by applying iRepertoire HTBI primers and Arm-PCR of CDR3 regions. TCRdb re-derived calls from the multiplex PCR reads in MiXCR, one entry per CDR3 protein. The sample includes about 240,000 distinct CDR3 sequences, 20% seen only once; the top ten take 11% to 15%. The sample here was peripheral blood mononuclear cells (PBMCs), taken at new diagnosis, from a patient treated with antithyroid drugs. The receptors originated from a female donor with Graves disease.

Ten or more counts support this clonotype. This chain links TRBV18 with TRBJ1-3; TRBD1 might be the D (5 bases). Germline V CDR1 and CDR2: KGHSH, LQKENI. The CDR3 has 15 amino acids. The germline V and J ends were trimmed by 3 bases and 7 bases, with 16 bases remaining between them. CDR3: CASSPVGIRGNTIYF. For the CDR3, the DNA is TGTGCCAGCTCACCGGTCGGCATCCGGGGGAACACCATATATTTT. The full variable domain, rest sourced from reference TRBV18 and TRBJ1-3, is NAGVMQNPRHLVRRRGQEARLRCSPMKGHSHVYWYRQLPEEGLKFMVYLQKENIIDESGMPKERFSAEFPKEGPSILRIQQVVRGDSAAYFCASSPVGIRGNTIYFGEGSWLTVV.

Many counts were recorded for this clonotype. The V and J genes are TRBV7-2 and TRBJ1-6, with D perhaps matching TRBD1 (5 bases). The CDR3 contains 16 residues. Germline lookup yields CDR1 SGHTA and CDR2 FQGNSA. The germline V and J ends were trimmed by 8 bases and 7 bases, with 21 bases remaining between them. The CDR3 sequence is CASWGGESLGNSPLHF. DNA of the CDR3: TGTGCCAGCTGGGGGGGGGAATCGCTGGGAAATTCACCCCTCCACTTT.

This clonotype was seen ten or more times. The chain recombines TRBV20-1 with TRBJ2-7, with TRBD2 matching over 9 bases. V shed 5 bases and J 7 bases; nucleotides not matched to a gene: 12. CDR3 length: 14 amino acids. Germline CDR1 reads DFQATT; CDR2 reads SNEGSKA (reference sequence). CDR3 loop: CSAHPSGVLGEQYF. Here the CDR3 DNA reads TGCAGTGCTCACCCTAGCGGGGTCCTGGGGGAGCAGTACTTC.

The J gene is TRBJ2-1, the V gene TRBV5-1; D is uncertain. This CDR3 region has 12 residues. V gave up 4 bases and J gave up 5 bases, with 7 bases separating them. The germline CDR1 and CDR2 sequences are SGHRS and YFSETQ. The CDR3 reads CASSPSNNEQFF. CDR3 DNA sequence: TGCGCCAGCAGCCCCTCGAACAATGAGCAGTTCTTC. Based on the CDR3 plus reference TRBV5-1 and TRBJ2-1, the full variable domain is KAGVTQTPRYLIKTRGQQVTLSCSPISGHRSVSWYQQTPGQGLQFLFEYFSETQRNKGNFPGRFSGRQFSNSRSEMNVSTLELGDSALYLCASSPSNNEQFFGPGTRLTVL.

As for this clonotype: This could be a read error, since a much larger clone is one nucleotide away. The gene calls are TRBV7-2 and TRBJ1-1, with D possibly TRBD1 on 5 matching bases. CDR1 SGHTA and CDR2 FQGNSA come from the germline V gene. The CDR3 has 14 residues. CDR3 protein: CGSSLAGAGGKAFF. DNA of the CDR3: TGTGGCAGCAGCTTGGCTGGGGCCGGGGGGAAAGCTTTCTTT.

Of note for this clonotype: A single base separates this from a much larger clone, so it may be a read error. The chain recombines TRBV9 with TRBJ1-1; D gene unclear. The CDR3 is 13 residues long. In germline, CDR1 is SGDLS, CDR2 YYNGEE. In nucleotides, the CDR3 is TGTGCCAGCAGCGTAAATACCAACACTGAAACTTTCTTT. Encoded protein: CASSVNTNTETFF. The full variable domain, rest sourced from reference TRBV9 and TRBJ1-1, is DSGVTQTPKHLITATGQRVTLRCSPRSGDLSVYWYQQSLDQGLQFLIQYYNGEERAKGNILERFSAQQFPDLHSELNLSSLELGDSALYFCASSVNTNTETFFGQGTRLTVV.